The T cell receptor (beta chain) under discussion was sequenced for a study of cytomegalovirus exposure and HLA in healthy donors (dated by TCRdb to about 2017). Some background on the complete study: According to an earlier analysis of several hundred of the donors, some 180 million T cells yielded roughly 110 million unique TCR beta sequences and about 300 Gb of sequence data. Typing coverage varied by locus: about 629-630 donors for A, B, C, DRB1 and DQB1; 522 for DQA1; more than 600 for DPA1; approximately 490 for DPB1. The aim of the study was to test whether cataloging public T cell receptors could identify signatures of past pathogen exposure. The genetic ancestry cluster associated with self-reported Caucasian donors included 70% to 85% of the roughly 400 genotyped donors. A later analysis re-examined previously published TCR beta repertoires from 600 to 700 donors and added high-resolution HLA genotyping to investigate patterns of TCR occurrence. The later analysis used no new phenotypic data to find candidate immune exposures, relying instead on TCR beta sequences and their occurrence across donors. Along with the approximately 670-subject first cohort, a separate validation cohort of about 110 different subjects was used. About 300 gigabases of sequencing data and tens of millions of unique TCR sequences were included in an early release covering about 700 HLA-typed donors. Across around 400 genotyped donors of the cohort, an average of roughly 200,000 unique TCR beta nucleotide sequences per donor were sequenced, and approximately 19% of those sequences were non-productive. Class I and class II HLA loci were covered by the typing at four-digit resolution. To predict cytomegalovirus infection status, the study brought together high-throughput TCR immunosequencing, statistical association of individual TCRs with disease status, and machine learning. Donor age, sex, ethnicity and CMV serostatus were collected together with the repertoire data. A later genetic analysis used genome-wide SNP genotypes for about 60% of the roughly 700 donors, treating that subset as a discovery cohort. To decide whether each TCR beta V gene segment behaved as functional or pseudogenic, an earlier analysis of some 600 of the donors relied on high-throughput TCR beta sequencing. Roughly 5 DR-DQ haplotypes were handled as single units for association and clustering because linkage in the cohort was strong. Every discovery cohort repertoire had been produced on one sequencing platform. Using immunosequencing, the study profiled T cell repertoires from 666 subjects and related those repertoires to cytomegalovirus serostatus.

The cohort was made up of several hundred healthy bone marrow donors. Cohort members were all nominally healthy when sampled, although unrecorded immune exposures were likely present. The donor tested CMV seronegative, placing the donor among the 300 to 400 seronegative members of the cohort. Each donor provided a peripheral blood sample, and peripheral blood mononuclear cells were used for TCR beta sequencing. Genomic DNA was extracted from the blood cell samples with the Qiagen DNeasy Blood Extraction Kit. CDR1 and CDR2, looked up from the germline V gene, are MGHDK and SYGVNS. The CDR3 runs 14 residues from the cysteine to the phenylalanine. Kept here is only the CDR3 DNA, which spans 42 bases and is read in frame from base 1. Trimming leaves V shorter by 4 bases and J shorter by 7 bases, with the junction holding 8 bases beyond the gene matches. Paper-wide results and their limitations: Only TCR beta chains were sequenced in this cohort, and the absence of alpha or paired-chain data limited detectable features. A later analysis found that most CMV-associated TCR beta chains appeared HLA-restricted, with HLA associations seemingly driven largely by CMV exposure. In an earlier analysis of approximately 590 of the donors, most TCR beta V segments appeared in productive rearrangements about 87% or about 30% of the time, broadly matching IMGT annotations. Linkage disequilibrium might explain the correlated functional status among segregating V segments, but an unknown experimental factor could not be ruled out. In a later genetic analysis, fewer N-insertions in productive TCRs were reported among donors in an Asian-associated ancestry cluster than the roughly 700-donor mean. Because the 87-base-pair reads could not distinguish some IMGT-functional V segments, including TRBV6-2 and TRBV6-3, those segments were excluded. Most TCR sequences were seen in very few donors, while some public TCRs were found in many individuals. The sequencing pipeline was judged likely to have produced a cluster of highly shared sequence variants as a technical artifact. Because HLA typing was unavailable for some donors at each locus, only the typed subset was used in association tests. In a later analysis, several top co-occurrence clusters were reported to appear linked to parvovirus B19, influenza, CMV and Epstein-Barr virus. At a false discovery rate of 0.05, a later analysis linked some 17,000 TCR beta sequences to specific HLA alleles. A later genetic analysis associated a missense DCLRE1C variant with V-gene and J-gene trimming of TCR beta chains, and an independent cohort replicated the association. A later analysis found that HLA-associated TCR beta chains were more clonally expanded and had lower generation probabilities than equally common non-associated chains. A few of the identified cytomegalovirus-associated TCR beta chains were confirmed in vitro to be specific for cytomegalovirus antigens. The study listed 150 to 200 TCR beta chains as associated with cytomegalovirus. In a later analysis, the rate of TCR association differed among HLA loci, with DRB1 alleles having the most associated TCRs and HLA-C alleles having the fewest. Because counts were too low, under 20 rarely observed V segments, including chromosome 9 orphons, were left out of the earlier analysis of a few hundred of the donors. Roughly uniform sequencing depth across donors was assumed in presence/absence analyses, although this assumption may not hold. A further reported finding was that TCR beta sequences accurately predicted the HLA-A and HLA-B alleles for most subjects in the first cohort. The authors suggested that the approach could potentially be generalized to other disease states and immunological phenotypes. The classifier was reported to diagnose cytomegalovirus status with high specificity and sensitivity in both the original cohort and the validation cohort. Assigning TCR associations to individual alleles was difficult when HLA alleles, especially DR and DQ, strongly co-occurred. CMV serostatus was the only immune exposure information available for the cohort.

This clone was picked up a small number of times. Its antigen is unknown. No per-base quality is available; no much larger clone lies one base away. Libraries came from the immunoSEQ multiplex PCR assay. For the multiplex PCR, a mixture combining 60 forward primers for TCR Vbeta segments and 13 reverse primers for TCR Jbeta segments was used. Amplification of the CDR3 region of rearranged TCR beta genes was performed with a multiplex PCR assay on genomic DNA. Amplified TCR beta libraries were sequenced as 87-base-pair reads on the Illumina HiSeq System. Per the source publication's procedure: A later analysis tallied some 79 million unique TCR beta chains across the 666 repertoires, and some 12 million of those chains were shared by two or more donors. Raw reads were error-corrected and collapsed into unique sequences with a nearest-neighbor algorithm that merged closely related sequences to remove PCR and sequencing errors. V, D and J gene segments were assigned by aligning CDR3 sequences to IMGT reference sequences. For a sequence to be retained, at least a six-nucleotide match to both a V gene segment and a J gene segment was required. Rearrangements were classified as productive when the CDR3 lacked stop codons and remained in frame with V and J, and all other rearrangements were classified as non-productive. CDR3 was defined according to IMGT convention as the region running from the second conserved V-encoded cysteine to the conserved J-encoded phenylalanine. The earlier analysis of about 590 of the donors excluded sequences that lacked an unambiguous match to a single V gene segment. In an earlier analysis of approximately 500 of the donors, a V segment was called functional when productive rearrangements were above 56.7%, and segregating when the standard deviation between donors exceeded 5%. A statistical classification framework was built for diagnosing cytomegalovirus status from the catalog of TCR beta chain sequences. In a later analysis, TCR nucleotide sequences were compared against IMGT/GENE-DB human TR gene sequences so that V and J genes could be assigned. In a later analysis, CDR3 sequences and most-parsimonious VDJ recombination scenarios were assigned using the TCRdist pipeline. A later analysis defined each TCR beta chain by its CDR3 amino acid sequence plus V-gene family, and excluded reads lacking a unique V-gene family. As a way to deal with suspected cross-contamination and a sequencing artifact, a later analysis dropped hundreds of nucleotide sequences that were highly shared and had low generation probability. In a later analysis, a clonal expansion index was calculated for each public chain from normalized within-repertoire ranks of inferred template counts. In a later analysis, generation probabilities were computed using a VDJ recombination model fitted to out-of-frame rearrangements, and the results were checked against IGoR. In a later analysis, TCR-TCR, TCR-HLA and TCR-CMV co-occurrence was scored with hypergeometric tests, and a repertoire-size bias correction was applied to TCR pairs. False discovery rates were estimated in a later analysis by permuting HLA or CMV assignments 20 times. In a later analysis, co-occurring TCRs were grouped using DBSCAN, with TCRdist sequence similarity added in when clustering inside HLA-allele-positive subsets. Co-occurrence clustering excluded repertoires with fewer than 30,000 or more than 120,000 public chains, plus five with anomalous nucleotide sharing. TCRdb holds this immuneACCESS table with in-frame rearrangements only. Some clones are missing; in checked studies, unresolved V genes explain under half, and the rest has no known cause. Clone size and the V and J calls come from that table; the DNA yielded D and trimming. The sample table lists over 150,000 clones, roughly 77% of them with a count of one. More than 4% of the sample lies in the top ten.

The receptor was isolated from a male donor in good health and CMV-seronegative. Rearrangement joined TRBV25-1 to TRBJ2-7, with 9 bases aligning to TRBD1. Specimen: PBMCs. The encoded CDR3 is CASSGRTGVREQYF. The DNA sequence is TGTGCCAGCAGTGGGAGGACAGGGGTAAGAGAGCAGTACTTC.